This T cell receptor (beta chain) derives from a study of blood T cell repertoires in COVID-19. Sequencing used immunoSEQ multiplex PCR; TCRdb keeps in-frame clones, though not all of them. Of fewer than 350,000 clones listed, around 93% are singletons. The sample was PBMCs or T cells enriched from blood (not recorded which). The clonotype was recovered from a man aged 35-49 years who had been exposed to COVID-19.

In DNA form, the CDR3 reads TGTGCCACCCAGGGACAGGGACCGGACACTGAAGCTTTCTTT. Protein: CATQGQGPDTEAFF. V and J are TRBV24-1 and TRBJ1-1, with 9 bases identical to TRBD1. V was pared by 9 bases and J by 3 bases, with 7 bases of the junction left unmatched. CDR1 is KGHDR and CDR2 is SFDVKD in the germline V gene. The CDR3 is 14 residues long.